This entry lists 21 T cell receptor beta chains sequenced from one sample in a study of blood T cell repertoires in COVID-19. Assay used: immunoSEQ multiplex PCR; TCRdb lists only in-frame clones, some missing. This sample carries approximately 170,000 clones, under 90% of them seen once, and the ten largest clones take roughly 10%. The sample taken for sequencing was peripheral blood. The receptors were gathered from a woman older than 75 with active or convalescent COVID-19.

This rearrangement joins TRBV24-1 to TRBJ2-3; a weak D match, TRBD2 (6 bases). Germline-derived CDR1 and CDR2 are KGHDR and SFDVKD. This CDR3 has 18 residues. Trimming removed 2 bases at V and 2 bases at J, with 19 bases between. CDR3 region: CATSDSAGTALLTDTQYF. Written as DNA, the CDR3 is TGTGCCACCAGTGATTCGGCCGGGACTGCGCTACTCACAGATACGCAGTATTTT.

A word on this clone: The sample holds other DNA sequences that translate to the same CDR3. V usage is TRBV30 and J usage is TRBJ2-5; 10 bases are shared with TRBD2. Germline CDR1 reads GTSNPN; CDR2 reads SVGIG (reference sequence). The CDR3 sequence is 15 residues long. J gave up 4 bases and V 0 bases, and 5 bases lay outside the gene matches. The CDR3 protein is CAWSVAGGPGETQYF. The CDR3 DNA reads as TGTGCCTGGAGTGTAGCGGGAGGGCCTGGAGAGACCCAGTACTTC.

This clone occurred a few times. The chain links TRBV5-1 to TRBJ2-1, with D tentatively TRBD1 (5 bases). V was clipped by 1 base and J by 7 bases, with 15 bases between them. This CDR3 contains 15 residues. Germline CDR1 is SGHRS and CDR2 is YFSETQ. For the CDR3, the DNA is TGCGCCAGCAGCTTGACAGGAGTTGACGAGAATGAGCAGTTCTTC. This translates into CASSLTGVDENEQFF. The full variable domain, rest sourced from reference TRBV5-1 and TRBJ2-1, is KAGVTQTPRYLIKTRGQQVTLSCSPISGHRSVSWYQQTPGQGLQFLFEYFSETQRNKGNFPGRFSGRQFSNSRSEMNVSTLELGDSALYLCASSLTGVDENEQFFGPGTRLTVL.

The chain has TRBV6-5 and TRBJ2-1; a weak D match, TRBD1 (6 bases). CDR3 length: 14 residues. V lost 6 bases and J lost 5, with 14 bases in between. Germline V CDR1 and CDR2: MNHEY, SVGAGI. The CDR3 DNA follows: TGTGCCAGCAGAAAAGAACAGGGAAACAATGAGCAGTTCTTC. Translating gives CASRKEQGNNEQFF.

J is TRBJ2-2 and V is TRBV5-1; 7 bases line up with TRBD2. The CDR3 is 16 residues long. Germline V lookup: CDR1 SGHRS, CDR2 YFSETQ. The V gene end was trimmed by 2 bases and the J gene end by 5 bases; junction bases not matched to a gene: 9. The CDR3 nucleotides read TGCGCCAGCAGCTTCAGACTAGGGGAGGGGACCGGGGAGCTGTTTTTT. Amino acid sequence: CASSFRLGEGTGELFF.

V is TRBV5-1 and J is TRBJ1-1, with 7 bases matching TRBD1. Germline V lookup: CDR1 SGHRS, CDR2 YFSETQ. The CDR3 consists of 12 residues. The V gene end was trimmed by 4 bases and the J gene end by 8 bases; junction bases not matched to a gene: 5. The CDR3 is CASSLGQDEAFF. CDR3 in DNA: TGCGCCAGCAGCCTCGGACAGGACGAAGCTTTCTTT.

The chain recombines TRBV19 with TRBJ1-2; D possibly corresponds to TRBD1 (6 bases). CDR1 and CDR2 (germline): LNHDA, SQIVND (reference sequence). Trimming shortened V by 3 bases and J by 3 bases, and 14 bases separated the two germline ends. The CDR3 runs to 15 residues. The CDR3 DNA reads as TGTGCCAGTAGTATGACTGAGGACAGTCACTATGGCTACACCTTC. It translates to CASSMTEDSHYGYTF.

This sequence joins TRBV13 and TRBJ2-2; TRBD1 agrees at 8 bases. Germline trimming cut 5 bases from V and 6 bases from J; bases unmatched to any gene: 11. CDR3 size: 16 residues. From germline, CDR1 is PRHDT and CDR2 FYEKMQ (reference sequence). CDR3 sequence reads: CASSPRTDRVSGELFF. The CDR3 DNA reads as TGTGCCAGCAGCCCACGGACGGACAGGGTATCCGGGGAGCTGTTTTTT.

The chain joins TRBV7-9 to TRBJ1-2; D ambiguous. Germline V lookup: CDR1 SEHNR, CDR2 FQNEAQ (reference sequence). This CDR3 comprises 15 residues. With 5 bases removed from V and 4 bases from J, the gap between germline ends came to 17 bases. The CDR3 bases are TGTGCCAGCAGCCCTACGGCCGGGTCGGGCTATGGCTACACCTTC. Its protein is CASSPTAGSGYGYTF.

The rearrangement joins TRBV2 to TRBJ1-1; D is undetermined. Germline V CDR1 and CDR2: SNHLY, FYNNEI. This CDR3 spans 13 amino acids. V was pared by 5 bases and J by 0 bases, with 7 bases between. CDR3 DNA: TGTGCCAGCAGTTTATTAATGAACACTGAAGCTTTCTTT. Its translation: CASSLLMNTEAFF.

V is TRBV25-1 and J is TRBJ2-3; 8 nucleotides match TRBD2. Looked up from germline, CDR1 is MGHDK and CDR2 is SYGVNS. CDR3 length: 16 amino acids. V shed 4 bases, J shed 3 bases, and the junction held 9 bases outside the gene matches. CDR3 bases: TGTGCCAGCAGTGCCCCCTCCAGCGGGAGAACAGATACGCAGTATTTT. It codes for CASSAPSSGRTDTQYF.

This clone was counted only a few times. This chain connects TRBV10-3 to TRBJ2-5, with D possibly matching TRBD2 (6 bases). This CDR3 spans 14 amino acids. Trimming removed 4 bases at V and 2 bases at J, with 11 bases between. Germline V gene data show CDR1 as ENHRY and CDR2 as SYGVKD. CDR3 region: CAISGGAAQETQYF. CDR3 nucleotide sequence: TGTGCCATCAGTGGCGGGGCAGCTCAAGAGACCCAGTACTTC.

The V gene is TRBV14, the J gene TRBJ1-1, with 8 bases lining up with TRBD1. The J segment lost 0 bases and the V segment lost 6 bases, leaving 3 bases of the junction unmatched. This CDR3 spans 14 amino acids. Per germline, CDR1 SGHDN and CDR2 FVKESK. CDR3 coding DNA: TGTGCCAGCAGGCCAGGGGGCCTGAACACTGAAGCTTTCTTT. It codes for CASRPGGLNTEAFF.

V is TRBV19 and J is TRBJ2-3, with 7 bases lining up with TRBD1. The CDR3 runs to 16 residues. The V gene end was trimmed by 3 bases and the J gene end by 5 bases; junction bases not matched to a gene: 11. Germline V lookup: CDR1 LNHDA, CDR2 SQIVND (reference sequence). This CDR3 reads CASSIFEGAKRDTQYF. The CDR3 nucleotides are TGTGCCAGTAGTATTTTCGAGGGGGCCAAAAGAGATACGCAGTATTTT.

CDR3 bases: TGTGCCAGCAGTTTACCCCTAGCGGGAGTCGATACGCAGTATTTT. Translated: CASSLPLAGVDTQYF. The J gene is TRBJ2-3, the V gene TRBV28, with 10 positions matching TRBD2. Looked up from germline, CDR1 is MDHEN and CDR2 is SYDVKM. The CDR3 length is 15 residues. V was clipped by 2 bases and J by 6 bases; unmatched bases: 5.

The chain has TRBV5-1 and TRBJ2-6; D is possibly TRBD2 (6 bases). Trimming took off 0 bases at V and 4 bases at J, with 17 bases between the two ends. Per the germline V gene, CDR1 is SGHRS and CDR2 is YFSETQ. This CDR3 is 18 amino acids long. In nucleotides, the CDR3 is TGCGCCAGCAGCTTGGTCAGGGACTCGGGAAGGGGGGCCAACGTCCTGACTTTC. Translation gives CASSLVRDSGRGANVLTF.

The V and J genes are TRBV4-1 and TRBJ2-1; 14 bases are shared with TRBD2. The CDR3 loop spans 17 amino acids. The germline V gene encodes CDR1 MGHRA and CDR2 YSYEKL. V dropped 2 bases and J dropped 6; count of bases not matched to a gene: 6. CDR3 coding DNA: TGCGCCAGCAGCCAACGATACGGGACTAGCGGGAGCAATGAGCAGTTCTTC. Translating it yields CASSQRYGTSGSNEQFF.

On this clone: The DNA is omitted, as the CDR3 cannot be located on it reliably, and the CDR3 follows TCRdb's listing. The V call is TRBV1, the J call TRBJ2-7; the D call of TRBD2 is as the table states it, not checked on the DNA. TRBV1 is a documented pseudogene. Counting both end residues, the CDR3 totals 17 amino acids. The CDR3 region is CTSSQEVAGGIPYEQYF.

The chain carries TRBV14 and TRBJ1-3, with 9 positions matching TRBD1. Per germline, CDR1 SGHDN and CDR2 FVKESK. V dropped 4 bases and J dropped 8; count of bases not matched to a gene: 12. This CDR3 region has 16 residues. CDR3 sequence reads: CASSLPPGTGWHTIYF. The CDR3 coding sequence is TGTGCCAGCAGCCTCCCGCCCGGGACAGGGTGGCACACCATATATTTT.

The rearrangement uses TRBV2 and TRBJ2-1; 9 nucleotides match TRBD2. Per the germline V gene, CDR1 is SNHLY and CDR2 is FYNNEI. The CDR3 is made up of 15 amino acids. V was clipped by 6 bases and J by 6 bases; unmatched bases: 9. The CDR3 nucleotides are TGTGCCAGCAGCGCCGGGACTAGCTTGTCCAATGAGCAGTTCTTC. Translated: CASSAGTSLSNEQFF.

In its sample, this clone was seen a few times. This chain uses TRBV10-2 with TRBJ1-5; D not resolved. The V gene lost 3 bases and the J gene lost 11 bases, with 8 bases spanning the gap. Germline values: CDR1 WSHSY, CDR2 SAAADI. This CDR3 spans 11 amino acids. Here the CDR3 reads CASSDQEAQHF. The DNA of the CDR3 is TGCGCCAGCAGTGATCAGGAGGCCCAGCATTTT.